A single sample gave rise to the 17 T cell receptor beta chains below, sequenced in a study of stem cell transplantation in POMP-related autoinflammatory disease. The method was immunoSEQ multiplex PCR; TCRdb's version includes in-frame clones alone and lacks a portion of them. The sample lists about 9,900 clones; roughly three quarters were seen once. The specimen was CD4+ T cells from PBMCs, collected after stem cell transplantation. The source is a human patient with POMP-related autoinflammation and immune dysregulation (PRAID). These T cells may partly come from the graft donor.

This chain joins TRBV18 and TRBJ1-5; D not certain. The CDR3 is 13 residues long. Germline-derived CDR1 and CDR2 are KGHSH and LQKENI. Trimming pared 8 bases from V and 5 bases from J, leaving 13 bases between. The CDR3 DNA is TGTGCCAGCACGGCGGGGTGGGATCAGCCCCAGCATTTT. This encodes CASTAGWDQPQHF.

The gene calls are TRBV21-1 and TRBJ1-5; the table's D call of TRBD1 was not tested on the DNA. TRBV21-1 is a pseudogene. The CDR3 length is 14 residues. In DNA form, the CDR3 reads TGTGCCAGCAGCAAAGATGGGGGCAGTCAGCCCCAGCATTTT. It codes for CASSKDGGSQPQHF.

The genes are TRBV6-2 or TRBV6-3 and TRBJ2-2; D might be TRBD2 (6 bases). Looked up from germline, CDR1 is MNHEY and CDR2 is SVGEGT. The CDR3 is 16 amino acids. V was cut by 2 bases and J by 4 bases, with 14 bases left in between. The CDR3 sequence is CASSYPFGSGTGELFF. The CDR3, as DNA: TGTGCCAGCAGTTACCCCTTCGGGAGTGGCACCGGGGAGCTGTTTTTT.

The V and J genes are TRBV11-2 and TRBJ2-1; D remains ambiguous. V was pared by 2 bases and J by 6 bases, with 11 bases between. The CDR3 covers 14 residues. Germline-derived CDR1 and CDR2 are SGHAT and FQNNGV. CDR3 nucleotide sequence: TGTGCCAGCAGCTTAATTCTGACGGGCAATGAGCAGTTCTTC. It encodes CASSLILTGNEQFF.

The V gene is TRBV28, the J gene TRBJ2-7, with D hard to call. CDR1 and CDR2 from the germline V gene are MDHEN and SYDVKM. The CDR3 is 15 residues long. The V end lost 6 bases, the J end lost 0 bases, and 15 bases lay between the germline ends. The CDR3 sequence is CASRDAGLGSYEQYF. The CDR3 DNA is TGTGCCAGCAGGGACGCAGGTTTGGGCTCCTACGAGCAGTACTTC.

The J gene is TRBJ1-1, the V gene TRBV11-3, with 7 nucleotides matching TRBD1. CDR1 and CDR2 (germline): SGHNT, YENEEA. V trimming: 0 bases; J trimming: 5 bases; junction bases outside the gene matches: 12. The CDR3 covers 17 residues. Here the CDR3 reads CASSLETTQGRGTEAFF. The CDR3, as DNA: TGTGCCAGCAGCTTAGAAACGACACAGGGGAGGGGAACTGAAGCTTTCTTT.

The chain carries TRBV10-3 and TRBJ2-7, with TRBD2 matching 11 bases. The junction had 6 bases not matched to a gene; V was cut back by 7 bases and J by 4 bases. This CDR3 has 14 amino acids. The germline gives CDR1 ENHRY, CDR2 SYGVKD. CDR3 sequence reads: CAINPGTSGYEQYF. In DNA, the CDR3 is TGTGCCATCAACCCCGGGACTAGCGGATACGAGCAGTACTTC.

The CDR3 DNA follows: TGTGCCAGCAGTTTGGACAGGGACACTGAAGCTTTCTTT. It specifies CASSLDRDTEAFF. The genes are TRBV6-4 and TRBJ1-1; 8 bases are shared with TRBD1. This CDR3 is built from 13 residues. The J segment lost 3 bases and the V segment lost 5 bases, leaving 2 bases of the junction unmatched. Germline values: CDR1 MRHNA, CDR2 SNTAGT.

The chain recombines TRBV30 with TRBJ1-1; D is ambiguous. The V end was cut by 1 base, the J end by 0 bases, with 6 bases between. This CDR3 is built from 13 residues. Germline values: CDR1 GTSNPN, CDR2 SVGIG (reference sequence). The CDR3 sequence is CAWSGTVNTEAFF. The DNA for the CDR3 is TGTGCCTGGAGTGGAACAGTGAACACTGAAGCTTTCTTT.

The rearrangement joins TRBV10-3 to TRBJ1-6, with TRBD1 as a possible D gene (5 bases). Between the trimmed V and J ends, which lost 2 bases and 9 bases, there was a span of 17 bases. In germline, CDR1 is ENHRY, CDR2 SYGVKD. The CDR3 runs to 16 residues. The CDR3 here is CAISERGGSDISPLHF. The CDR3 DNA sequence: TGTGCCATCAGTGAGAGGGGAGGGTCGGATATTTCACCCCTCCACTTT.

V is TRBV6-2 or TRBV6-3 and J is TRBJ2-1; D ambiguous. V was trimmed by 6 bases and J by 4 bases, leaving 10 bases between them. Germline loops: CDR1 MNHEY, CDR2 SVGEGT. The CDR3 is made up of 13 amino acids. The CDR3 DNA reads TGTGCCAGCAGCCCCGCCGGGTACAATGAGCAGTTCTTC. Translated, it gives CASSPAGYNEQFF.

J is TRBJ1-4 and V is TRBV5-5, with a possible D match to TRBD1 (5 bases). Trimming took 4 bases from V and 8 from J, leaving 18 bases between them. Germline CDR1 SGHKS, CDR2 YYEKEE (reference sequence). The CDR3 has 15 residues. The CDR3 sequence is CASSATGVAGEKLFF. In DNA, the CDR3 is TGTGCCAGCAGCGCCACAGGAGTGGCAGGGGAAAAACTGTTTTTT.

The chain is built from TRBV7-2 and TRBJ1-1; D uncertain. Germline V gene data show CDR1 as SGHTA and CDR2 as FQGNSA. The ends were cut back, 5 bases at V and 2 bases at J, with 15 bases in the middle. The CDR3 length is 15 residues. The CDR3 DNA is TGTGCCAGCAGCCCCCGGTGGGATTTCAACACTGAAGCTTTCTTT. It encodes CASSPRWDFNTEAFF.

The rearrangement links TRBV6-5 to TRBJ2-2; no firm D call. The CDR3 contains 16 residues. From germline, CDR1 is MNHEY and CDR2 SVGAGI. The V gene lost 0 bases and the J gene lost 1 base, with 9 bases spanning the gap. The CDR3 spells CASSYSSAGNTGELFF. The CDR3 coding sequence is TGTGCCAGCAGTTACTCGTCGGCAGGGAACACCGGGGAGCTGTTTTTT.

The rearrangement uses TRBV4-2 and TRBJ2-4; D is perhaps TRBD1 (5 bases). Germline assignment: CDR1 LGHNA and CDR2 YNFKEQ. There are 15 residues in the CDR3. Trimming removed 0 bases at V and 9 bases at J, with 15 bases between. This chain's CDR3 is CASSQDGQGGGIQYF. CDR3 nucleotide sequence: TGTGCCAGCAGCCAAGACGGGCAGGGTGGCGGCATTCAGTACTTC.

This clone is medium-sized by share. Other DNA sequences in this sample translate to the same CDR3. The chain is built from TRBV7-9 and TRBJ1-2, with D uncertain. The V gene's germline CDR1 is SEHNR and CDR2 FQNEAQ (reference sequence). Trimming left V 1 base short and J 8 bases short, with 8 bases between. This CDR3 contains 12 residues. The CDR3 DNA reads TGTGCCAGCAGCTTAGTCGAGGACGGCTACACCTTC. Protein product: CASSLVEDGYTF.

This clone showed up just a few times. The CDR3 spells CASSARDRGYGYTF. The CDR3, as DNA: TGTGCCAGCAGCGCCCGGGACAGGGGCTATGGCTACACCTTC. The chain uses TRBV5-5 and TRBJ1-2; 10 bases are a match to TRBD1. The CDR3 has 14 residues. The V and J ends lost 4 bases and 4 bases, in that order; junction bases with no gene match: 4. The germline V gene encodes CDR1 SGHKS and CDR2 YYEKEE (reference sequence).